Below are 21 T cell receptor beta chains sequenced from a single sample in a study of blood T cell repertoires in COVID-19. Using immunoSEQ multiplex PCR, the repertoire was profiled, and TCRdb retains in-frame clones only, with some absent. Among 300,000 to 450,000 clones listed, around 87% were seen once. Sequenced material: PBMCs or T cells enriched from blood (not recorded which). The receptors come from a man between 35 and 55 years old in a cohort exposed to, infected with or recovered from COVID-19 (not recorded which).

The chain combines TRBV18 with TRBJ2-1; TRBD2 matches at 13 bases. There are 20 residues in the CDR3. Germline CDR1 reads KGHSH; CDR2 reads LQKENI. The junction had 15 bases not matched to a gene; V was cut back by 0 bases and J by 7 bases. CDR3 amino acids: CASSPPGLYRLAGGGNEQFF. Here the CDR3 DNA reads TGTGCCAGCTCACCACCGGGCCTGTACCGACTAGCGGGGGGAGGGAATGAGCAGTTCTTC.

This chain joins TRBV18 and TRBJ2-1; 9 bases are a match to TRBD1. The CDR3 is 15 amino acids. CDR1 is KGHSH, CDR2 LQKENI, per germline. After removal of 3 bases from V and 2 bases from J, the junction contained 2 bases not matched to a gene. CDR3: CASSPGQGTYNEQFF. CDR3 sequence (DNA): TGTGCCAGCTCACCGGGACAGGGCACCTACAATGAGCAGTTCTTC.

The chain is built from TRBV27 and TRBJ1-5; TRBD1 might be the D (5 bases). Germline V gives CDR1 MNHEY, CDR2 SMNVEV (reference sequence). The CDR3 consists of 19 residues. Deletions cut 0 bases from V and 0 bases from J, with 18 bases between. CDR3: CASSLSPPVGAYSNQPQHF. The CDR3 DNA reads TGTGCCAGCAGTTTATCTCCCCCGGTAGGGGCGTATAGCAATCAGCCCCAGCATTTT.

The genes are TRBV6-5 and TRBJ2-7; D possibly corresponds to TRBD1 (5 bases). This CDR3 has 16 residues. Trimming cost V 1 base and J 1 base, with 14 bases left between them. Germline CDR1 and CDR2: MNHEY and SVGAGI. The CDR3 loop is CASSYLKTASSYEQYF. CDR3 bases: TGTGCCAGCAGTTACTTGAAGACAGCTTCGTCCTACGAGCAGTACTTC.

The chain uses TRBV2 and TRBJ2-2; possible D gene TRBD2, 5 bases. This CDR3 spans 15 amino acids. Germline CDR1 SNHLY, CDR2 FYNNEI. V lost 5 bases and J 4 bases, leaving 14 bases between the germline ends. The CDR3 region is CASSLSGAGTGELFF. The CDR3 coding sequence is TGTGCCAGCAGTCTAAGCGGAGCTGGCACCGGGGAGCTGTTTTTT.

In this sample, this clone turned up once. The genes are TRBV5-1 and TRBJ2-3; 8 nucleotides align to TRBD2. With V trimmed by 4 bases and J by 2 bases, 6 bases remained unmatched. Germline CDR1 is SGHRS and CDR2 is YFSETQ. The CDR3 sequence is 15 residues long. The CDR3 here is CASSGSGTYTDTQYF. CDR3 DNA sequence: TGCGCCAGCAGCGGTAGCGGGACTTACACAGATACGCAGTATTTT. The whole variable domain, filled in from reference TRBV5-1 and TRBJ2-3, reads KAGVTQTPRYLIKTRGQQVTLSCSPISGHRSVSWYQQTPGQGLQFLFEYFSETQRNKGNFPGRFSGRQFSNSRSEMNVSTLELGDSALYLCASSGSGTYTDTQYFGPGTRLTVL.

This clone was seen once. The CDR3 loop is CAWSGTGHSYEQYF. Written as DNA, the CDR3 is TGTGCCTGGAGTGGGACGGGACACTCCTACGAGCAGTACTTC. The genes are TRBV30 and TRBJ2-7; tentative D call: TRBD1 (6 bases). The CDR3 runs to 14 residues. Germline V gene sequence: CDR1 GTSNPN, CDR2 SVGIG (reference sequence). V was trimmed by 1 base and J by 0 bases, leaving 10 bases between them.

This clone was seen a single time. This chain links TRBV7-2 with TRBJ1-6, with a tentative D call TRBD1 (5 bases). The CDR3 has 14 amino acids. Trimming took off 5 bases at V and 7 bases at J, with 12 bases between the two ends. Germline V CDR1 and CDR2: SGHTA, FQGNSA. The chain's CDR3 is CASSQTAPNSPLHF. CDR3 DNA sequence: TGTGCCAGCAGCCAGACAGCTCCGAATTCACCCCTCCACTTT.

V usage is TRBV11-2 and J usage is TRBJ1-2, with D hard to call. Germline values: CDR1 SGHAT, CDR2 FQNNGV. The V gene lost 2 bases and the J gene lost 4 bases, with 14 bases spanning the gap. The CDR3 loop spans 15 amino acids. Here the CDR3 DNA reads TGTGCCAGCAGCTTAATCCCAGAAAGTGTCTATGGCTACACCTTC. It specifies CASSLIPESVYGYTF. Drawing the rest from reference TRBV11-2 and TRBJ1-2, the complete variable domain is EAGVAQSPRYKIIEKRQSVAFWCNPISGHATLYWYQQILGQGPKLLIQFQNNGVVDDSQLPKDRFSAERLKGVDSTLKIQPAKLEDSAVYLCASSLIPESVYGYTFGSGTRLTVV.

The chain recombines TRBV19 with TRBJ2-7, with 8 bases fitting TRBD1. V gave up 11 bases and J gave up 4 bases; unmatched junction bases: 10. The CDR3 is 13 residues long. CDR1 and CDR2 (germline): LNHDA, SQIVND (reference sequence). The CDR3 loop is CAVSGQARYEQYF. CDR3 nucleotides: TGTGCCGTATCGGGACAGGCCAGGTACGAGCAGTACTTC.

The J gene is TRBJ1-4, the V gene TRBV6-5; D is unresolved. Deletions cut 8 bases from V and 0 bases from J, with 10 bases between. CDR3 length equals 14 residues. CDR1 and CDR2 from the germline V gene are MNHEY and SVGAGI. The CDR3 here is CASGNSATNEKLFF. The CDR3 DNA reads TGTGCCAGCGGAAACAGTGCAACTAATGAAAAACTGTTTTTT.

This sequence joins TRBV6-5 and TRBJ2-5, with TRBD2 matching over 8 bases. In germline, CDR1 is MNHEY, CDR2 SVGAGI. V dropped 4 bases and J dropped 6; count of bases not matched to a gene: 10. The CDR3 has 15 amino acids. CDR3 sequence: CASSSSAGATKTQYF. The CDR3 bases are TGTGCCAGCAGTTCTTCAGCGGGAGCGACAAAGACCCAGTACTTC.

The genes are TRBV11-2 and TRBJ1-1, with TRBD1 matching 7 bases. The J segment lost 1 base and the V segment lost 1 base, leaving 9 bases of the junction unmatched. The CDR3 has 17 residues. Germline V gene sequence: CDR1 SGHAT, CDR2 FQNNGV. The CDR3 sequence is CASSLGLTGTANTEAFF. The CDR3, as DNA: TGTGCCAGCAGCTTAGGATTAACCGGGACAGCGAACACTGAAGCTTTCTTT.

This chain links TRBV30 with TRBJ1-1, with D hard to call. Germline assignment: CDR1 GTSNPN and CDR2 SVGIG (reference sequence). The V and J ends lost 2 bases and 2 bases respectively, with 9 bases between them. This CDR3 has 13 residues. CDR3 nucleotide sequence: TGTGCCTGGAGTAACCTAGTCAACACTGAAGCTTTCTTT. Its protein is CAWSNLVNTEAFF.

This rearrangement joins TRBV6-1 to TRBJ1-2, with 8 bases that match TRBD1. The CDR3 has 13 amino acids. Germline V gene data show CDR1 as MNHNS and CDR2 as SASEGT. The J segment lost 8 bases and the V segment lost 2 bases, leaving 4 bases of the junction unmatched. CDR3 bases: TGTGCCAGCAGTGAAAACAGGGGGGGAGGCTACACCTTC. The encoded protein is CASSENRGGGYTF.

In its sample, this clone was seen many times. J is TRBJ2-5 and V is TRBV12-5; 8 positions match TRBD2. V was pared by 2 bases and J by 9 bases, with 5 bases of the junction left unmatched. This CDR3 is 13 amino acids long. CDR1 is LGHNT and CDR2 is FRNRAP in the germline V gene. The CDR3 region has the DNA TGTGCTAGTGGTTTGCTGAGCGGGGGCCCCCAGTACTTC. Translated: CASGLLSGGPQYF. Combining the CDR3 with reference TRBV12-5 and TRBJ2-5 gives the whole variable domain DARVTQTPRHKVTEMGQEVTMRCQPILGHNTVFWYRQTMMQGLELLAYFRNRAPLDDSGMPKDRFSAEMPDATLATLKIQPSEPRDSAVYFCASGLLSGGPQYFGPGTRLLVL.

The chain uses TRBV15 and TRBJ1-5, with a weak D call TRBD1 (5 bases). Looked up from germline, CDR1 is LNHNV and CDR2 is YYDKDF (reference sequence). The CDR3 has 16 amino acids. With 0 bases removed from V and 2 bases from J, the gap between germline ends came to 11 bases. The DNA for the CDR3 is TGTGCCACCAGCAGAGACTTAGGGGCGGGCAATCAGCCCCAGCATTTT. It encodes CATSRDLGAGNQPQHF.

The J gene is TRBJ2-2, the V gene TRBV3-1 (or the pseudogene TRBV3-2), with 8 bases that match TRBD1. After removal of 1 base from V and 6 bases from J, the junction contained 7 bases not matched to a gene. CDR1 is LGHDT, CDR2 YNNKEL, per germline (reference sequence). The CDR3 sequence is 16 residues long. This CDR3 reads CASSQVRGLSAGELFF. The CDR3 region has the DNA TGTGCCAGCAGCCAAGTCAGGGGGCTGTCTGCCGGGGAGCTGTTTTTT.

V usage is TRBV27 and J usage is TRBJ2-4; no clear D gene. The V end was cut by 6 bases, the J end by 3 bases, with 15 bases between. The CDR3 has 15 amino acids. The germline V gene has CDR1 MNHEY and CDR2 SMNVEV (reference sequence). CDR3: CASRTYASSKNIQYF. The CDR3 bases are TGTGCCAGCAGAACTTACGCGTCTAGCAAAAACATTCAGTACTTC.

This chain links TRBV7-9 with TRBJ2-7, with D maybe TRBD2 (5 bases). This CDR3 comprises 15 residues. Germline V gene data show CDR1 as SEHNR and CDR2 as FQNEAQ (reference sequence). V lost 5 bases to trimming and J lost 5 bases, with 19 bases between them. The CDR3 sequence: CASSPEVRAINEQYF. The CDR3 nucleotides are TGTGCCAGCAGCCCGGAGGTTAGGGCGATTAACGAGCAGTACTTC.

The chain employs TRBV29-1 and TRBJ1-5, with 7 nucleotides matching TRBD1. Per the germline V gene, CDR1 is SQVTM and CDR2 is ANQGSEA. V was clipped by 5 bases and J by 2 bases; unmatched bases: 6. The CDR3 sequence is 14 residues long. The CDR3 here is CSVTDRDGNQPQHF. The CDR3 DNA is TGCAGCGTTACCGACAGGGACGGCAATCAGCCCCAGCATTTT.